This T cell receptor (beta chain) emerged from a study of cytomegalovirus exposure and HLA in healthy donors. The PCR was carried out with 60 Vbeta primers and 13 Jbeta primers. Using immunoSEQ multiplex PCR, the repertoire was profiled, and TCRdb retains in-frame clones only, with some absent. Here the sample spans about 120,000 clones, around 78% being singletons. The J segment lost 6 bases and the V segment lost 4 bases, leaving 8 bases of the junction unmatched. Germline values: CDR1 SGHRS, CDR2 YFSETQ. This CDR3 region has 15 residues. Donors in the study were healthy people who gave bone marrow.

The chain is built from TRBV5-1 and TRBJ2-2, with TRBD1 matching over 8 bases. The source is a woman aged 40 to 50 in good health and CMV-seronegative. Input material: PBMCs. CDR3 coding DNA: TGCGCCAGCAGCCTAGGACAGGGTGAGGCCGGGGAGCTGTTTTTT. Encoded protein: CASSLGQGEAGELFF.